This TCR beta chain stems from a study of spatial heterogeneity in lung cancer. About the research overall: Beta-chain sequences were consistently detected more often than alpha-chain sequences. The average appearance count of each unique TCR and UMI combination in raw reads was more than 9.5.

V shed 0 bases and J shed 4 bases, with 13 bases lying between them. CDR3 length equals 15 residues. Germline CDR1 reads SGDLS; CDR2 reads YYNGEE. Time point specified: sample taken at primary tumor resection. Unsorted whole RNA samples from tumor, nontumor lung or frozen PBMC were sequenced. The donors, 72 patients with untreated early-stage non-small cell lung cancer, provided the samples. TCRdb re-called the 5' RACE reads with MiXCR, one entry per CDR3 protein. Of about 56,000 distinct CDR3 sequences in the sample, more than 7% were seen once. Sequenced here: PBMCs, sampled at surgery. The chain has TRBV9 and TRBJ1-1; D perhaps matches TRBD1 (6 bases). The TCR sequence derives from a female donor with early-stage non-small cell lung cancer. This chain's CDR3 is CASSVDPGAGTEAFF. CDR3 sequence (DNA): TGTGCCAGCAGCGTAGATCCAGGGGCCGGCACTGAAGCTTTCTTT.